The rows below give T cell receptor beta chains drawn from one sample of a study of CD8 T cells in ankylosing spondylitis. From the 5' RACE reads, TCRdb called clonotypes with MiXCR, one entry per CDR3 protein. The top ten clones hold about an eighth of a sample with about 400,000 distinct CDR3 sequences, approximately 20% of them seen once. Material: blood, either unsorted or a sorted T cell fraction (not recorded which). The receptor source for this set is a male donor with ankylosing spondylitis or in good health (not recorded which). Each CDR3 is given with its conserved first and last residue. The D gene is left open where the match is weak. The size entry is marked missing in some rows and otherwise reads once, few, many or a size class.

size	V	J	D	CDR3	DNA
few	TRBV10-3	TRBJ1-1	TRBD1	CAISTRPGGENTEAFF	TGTGCCATCAGTACTAGACCAGGGGGAGAGAACACTGAAGCTTTCTTT
.	TRBV18	TRBJ2-5	TRBD1	CASSPTGVPGTQYF	TGTGCCAGCTCACCGACAGGGGTCCCAGGGACCCAGTACTTC
few	TRBV29-1	TRBJ1-4	TRBD1	CSVTGGSEKLFF	TGCAGCGTTACAGGGGGGAGTGAAAAACTGTTTTTT
few	TRBV5-1	TRBJ2-1	TRBD2	CASSFDTSGDTSSYNEQFF	TGCGCCAGCAGCTTCGATACTAGCGGGGACACGAGCTCCTACAATGAGCAGTTCTTC
.	TRBV4-1	TRBJ2-1	.	CASSQVAGYTYNEQFF	TGCGCCAGCAGCCAAGTGGCTGGGTATACCTACAATGAGCAGTTCTTC
many	TRBV27	TRBJ2-3	.	CASSLAATDTQYF	TGTGCCAGCAGTTTAGCCGCTACAGATACGCAGTATTTT
.	TRBV28	TRBJ2-1	.	CASSSTRPGRWEQFF	TGTGCCAGCAGCTCCACGCGCCCGGGGCGCTGGGAGCAGTTCTTC
.	TRBV7-8	TRBJ2-2	TRBD2	CASSLLSGGNTGELFF	TGTGCCAGCAGCTTACTCAGCGGGGGGAACACCGGGGAGCTGTTTTTT
.	TRBV7-9	TRBJ2-3	TRBD2	CASSIRLAGVEDTQYF	TGTGCCAGCAGCATAAGACTAGCGGGGGTAGAAGATACGCAGTATTTT
few	TRBV12-3/TRBV12-4	TRBJ2-2	.	CASSSAWNTGELFF	TGTGCCAGCAGTTCCGCCTGGAACACCGGGGAGCTGTTTTTT
few	TRBV7-9	TRBJ2-1	.	CASSLFFF	TGTGCCAGCAGCTTATTCTTCTTC
.	TRBV11-1	TRBJ1-2	.	CASRAMTADGYTF	TGTGCCAGCAGGGCGATGACAGCGGATGGCTACACCTTC
few	TRBV4-1	TRBJ1-1	.	CASSQVGNTEAFF	TGCGCCAGCAGCCAAGTTGGGAACACTGAAGCTTTCTTT
few	TRBV29-1	TRBJ2-2	.	CSVIPTGNTGELFF	TGCAGCGTAATACCGACAGGAAACACCGGGGAGCTGTTTTTT
.	TRBV13	TRBJ2-7	TRBD2	CASSPYGGVSYEQYF	TGTGCCAGCAGCCCCTACGGGGGGGTCTCCTACGAGCAGTACTTC
few	TRBV7-8	TRBJ2-1	.	CASSLRVNNEQFF	TGTGCCAGCAGCTTACGGGTTAACAATGAGCAGTTCTTC
.	TRBV12-5	TRBJ2-7	TRBD1	CASGLAAPGDRPYEQYF	TGTGCTAGTGGTTTGGCGGCCCCCGGGGACAGACCCTACGAGCAGTACTTC
.	TRBV10-2	TRBJ2-3	.	CASSEEILGGGSTDTQYF	TGCGCCAGCAGTGAGGAGATATTAGGGGGGGGGAGCACAGATACGCAGTATTTT
few	TRBV6-5	TRBJ1-5	TRBD1	CASSSAGGVPNQPQHF	TGTGCCAGCAGTTCAGCAGGGGGGGTCCCCAATCAGCCCCAGCATTTT
many	TRBV10-2	TRBJ2-1	TRBD1	CASSLTGTGMHEQFF	TGCGCCAGCAGTTTGACCGGGACAGGGATGCATGAGCAGTTCTTC
.	TRBV20-1	TRBJ2-5	.	CSASRGGLSQETQYF	TGCAGTGCTAGTAGGGGGGGCCTGAGCCAAGAGACCCAGTACTTC
.	TRBV20-1	TRBJ2-7	.	CSASRADRPYEQYF	TGCAGTGCTAGCCGGGCAGATCGACCCTACGAGCAGTACTTC
many	TRBV29-1	TRBJ2-3	.	CSVGRAHVAPTDTQYF	TGCAGCGTTGGGAGGGCCCACGTCGCGCCAACAGATACGCAGTATTTT
.	TRBV12-3/TRBV12-4	TRBJ2-5	.	CASAEKNIQETQYF	TGTGCCAGCGCGGAAAAGAACATACAAGAGACCCAGTACTTC
.	TRBV30	TRBJ2-1	TRBD2	CAWGGLAGLGNEQFF	TGTGCCTGGGGTGGACTAGCGGGGTTGGGGAATGAGCAGTTCTTC
.	TRBV3-1	TRBJ2-1	TRBD2	CASSQGLAGGNEQFF	TGTGCCAGCAGCCAGGGACTAGCGGGGGGGAATGAGCAGTTCTTC
.	TRBV28	TRBJ2-6	.	CASSPHYLSGANVLTF	TGTGCCAGCAGTCCACATTACCTATCTGGGGCCAACGTCCTGACTTTC
.	TRBV20-1	TRBJ1-2	.	CCARDLDSAKYGYTF	TGCTGTGCTAGAGACCTCGACAGCGCTAAGTATGGCTACACCTTC
.	TRBV12-3/TRBV12-4	TRBJ2-7	TRBD1	CASSPTGTGGWEQYF	TGTGCCAGCAGCCCTACCGGGACAGGGGGTTGGGAGCAGTACTTC
few	TRBV12-3/TRBV12-4	TRBJ2-2	.	CASSLKRRGDTGELFF	TGTGCCAGCAGTTTAAAGCGGCGGGGTGACACCGGGGAGCTGTTTTTT
.	TRBV20-1	TRBJ2-1	.	CSAPTPVYNEQFF	TGCAGTGCCCCCACACCGGTCTACAATGAGCAGTTCTTC
.	TRBV19	TRBJ2-7	TRBD1	CASNPGGSGEQYF	TGTGCCAGTAATCCAGGGGGCTCGGGCGAGCAGTACTTC
few	TRBV4-1	TRBJ1-4	.	CASSQVVPNEKLFF	TGCGCCAGCAGCCAAGTGGTCCCTAATGAAAAACTGTTTTTT
few	TRBV9	TRBJ2-1	.	CASSVAPGGPPYNEQFF	TGTGCCAGCAGCGTAGCTCCCGGGGGGCCACCTTACAATGAGCAGTTCTTC
few	TRBV27	TRBJ1-6	.	CASSEVYGSPLHF	TGTGCCAGCTCCGAGGTGTACGGTTCACCCCTCCACTTT
few	TRBV20-1	TRBJ2-1	.	CSARPVQSNEQFF	TGCAGTGCTAGGCCCGTTCAATCCAATGAGCAGTTCTTC
few	TRBV12-3/TRBV12-4	TRBJ2-7	.	CASSLESGEQYF	TGTGCCAGCAGTTTAGAGTCGGGAGAGCAGTACTTC
.	TRBV12-3/TRBV12-4	TRBJ2-3	TRBD2	CASRAIAGVTDTQYF	TGTGCCAGCAGGGCCATAGCGGGGGTGACAGATACGCAGTATTTT
few	TRBV15	TRBJ2-7	TRBD1	CATGQGTGGLYEQYF	TGTGCCACCGGACAAGGGACAGGGGGCCTATACGAGCAGTACTTC
few	TRBV20-1	TRBJ1-2	.	CSAREGYGYTF	TGCAGTGCTAGAGAGGGTTATGGCTACACCTTC
few	TRBV6-1	TRBJ1-5	.	CASSEGGRSQPQHF	TGTGCCAGCAGTGAAGGGGGGCGAAGTCAGCCCCAGCATTTT
.	TRBV9	TRBJ2-5	TRBD1	CASSVFGQGETQYF	TGTGCCAGCAGCGTATTCGGACAGGGAGAGACCCAGTACTTC
.	TRBV27	TRBJ2-1	TRBD2	CASSWMIAGSSYNEQFF	TGTGCCAGCAGCTGGATGATAGCGGGGAGCTCCTACAATGAGCAGTTCTTC
few	TRBV27	TRBJ2-1	TRBD1	CASSLADRGPHNEQFF	TGTGCCAGCAGTTTAGCGGACAGGGGTCCTCACAATGAGCAGTTCTTC
.	TRBV20-1	TRBJ2-7	.	CSGGQDLGEQYF	TGCAGTGGAGGCCAGGACCTCGGGGAGCAGTACTTC
.	TRBV12-3/TRBV12-4	TRBJ2-1	TRBD1	CASSLARTGYNEQFF	TGTGCCAGCAGTTTAGCCCGGACAGGGTACAATGAGCAGTTCTTC
.	TRBV20-1	TRBJ2-1	TRBD2	CSARAPGTSGQGQFF	TGCAGTGCTAGGGCCCCGGGGACTAGCGGCCAGGGGCAGTTCTTC
.	TRBV4-1	TRBJ2-5	.	CASSQGQRQQETQYF	TGCGCCAGCAGCCAAGGGCAGCGTCAGCAAGAGACCCAGTACTTC
.	TRBV4-1	TRBJ1-1	TRBD1	CASSQEGQGEYMNTEAFF	TGCGCCAGCAGCCAAGAGGGTCAGGGGGAGTACATGAACACTGAAGCTTTCTTT
few	TRBV5-5	TRBJ1-4	.	CASSLYRANEKLFF	TGTGCCAGCAGCTTGTACAGGGCAAATGAAAAACTGTTTTTT
few	TRBV6-6	TRBJ2-2	.	CATYKTGELFF	TGTGCCACCTATAAAACCGGGGAGCTGTTTTTT
.	TRBV29-1	TRBJ2-7	TRBD1	CSVPGQGRVNEQYF	TGCAGCGTTCCTGGACAGGGCAGGGTCAACGAGCAGTACTTC